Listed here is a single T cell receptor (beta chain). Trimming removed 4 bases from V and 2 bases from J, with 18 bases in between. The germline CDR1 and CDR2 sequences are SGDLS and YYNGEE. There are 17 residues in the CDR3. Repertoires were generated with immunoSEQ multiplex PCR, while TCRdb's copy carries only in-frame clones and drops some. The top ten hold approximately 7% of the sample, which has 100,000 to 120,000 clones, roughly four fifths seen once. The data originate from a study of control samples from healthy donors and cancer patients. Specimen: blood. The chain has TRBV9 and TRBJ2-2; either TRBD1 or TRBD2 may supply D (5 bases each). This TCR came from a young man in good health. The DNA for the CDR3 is TGTGCCAGCAGCACTTCATCCGGGACGGCCAACACCGGGGAGCTGTTTTTT. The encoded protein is CASSTSSGTANTGELFF.